The present TCR beta chain was sequenced within a study of T cell repertoires in cytomegalovirus infection (dated by TCRdb to about 2019). In terms of the full investigation: Recently identified HLA-C-restricted CMV epitopes, whose presentation resists viral immunomodulation, were targeted by peptide stimulations together with well-studied HLA-B-restricted epitopes. Donor HLA type was relevant to the analysis, because carriage of CMV infection together with the matching HLA type was indicated by public TCR beta signatures. What the work shows at the level of the full study, not this receptor alone: Cumulative frequency of public TCR beta family members discriminated carriers of CMV infection plus the relevant HLA type in this cohort and an independent 352-donor cohort. The ex vivo response was dominated by HLA-C-restricted CMV-specific TCR beta clonotypes, which also provided the single most frequent clonotype in two of eight donors.

Concerning this clonotype: The antigen it recognizes is unknown. Per-nucleotide qualities are absent, and no much larger clonotype sits a single base away.

The CDR3 goes from the cysteine to the phenylalanine over 14 residues. Only CDR3 DNA remains: 42 bases, in frame from the first base. The germline V gene encodes CDR1 LGHNT and CDR2 FRNRAP. Trimming takes 3 bases from V and 4 bases from J, and the germline ends sit 11 bases apart. The data were produced on an Illumina HiSeq 1500. Using fastp trimming at Q25 and MiXCR clonotype assembly, TCRdb reanalyzed the public sequencing data and kept in-frame beta chains. Records with the same CDR3 protein are collapsed into one entry carrying the most frequent genes and DNA. Here the sample has around 300,000 distinct CDR3 sequences; about 25% occur a single time. The ten most abundant clones make up 13% of the sample. The treatment or condition label, as the study defines it: in vitro stimulation with specific CMV peptide epitopes to enrich CMV-specific T cells.

Sequencing used cultured PBMCs, obtained from culture after CMV antigen stimulation. The receptor was isolated from a human donor in good health (CMV status not recorded). Some clones in this sample may be carry-over from other donors' samples. The receptor chain draws on TRBV12-5 and TRBJ2-3; the D element might be TRBD1 or TRBD2, as each aligns at 5 bases. The sequenced DNA is TGTGCTAGTGGTTTTGGGACCCCGGCAGATACGCAGTATTTT. Translated, this is CASGFGTPADTQYF.